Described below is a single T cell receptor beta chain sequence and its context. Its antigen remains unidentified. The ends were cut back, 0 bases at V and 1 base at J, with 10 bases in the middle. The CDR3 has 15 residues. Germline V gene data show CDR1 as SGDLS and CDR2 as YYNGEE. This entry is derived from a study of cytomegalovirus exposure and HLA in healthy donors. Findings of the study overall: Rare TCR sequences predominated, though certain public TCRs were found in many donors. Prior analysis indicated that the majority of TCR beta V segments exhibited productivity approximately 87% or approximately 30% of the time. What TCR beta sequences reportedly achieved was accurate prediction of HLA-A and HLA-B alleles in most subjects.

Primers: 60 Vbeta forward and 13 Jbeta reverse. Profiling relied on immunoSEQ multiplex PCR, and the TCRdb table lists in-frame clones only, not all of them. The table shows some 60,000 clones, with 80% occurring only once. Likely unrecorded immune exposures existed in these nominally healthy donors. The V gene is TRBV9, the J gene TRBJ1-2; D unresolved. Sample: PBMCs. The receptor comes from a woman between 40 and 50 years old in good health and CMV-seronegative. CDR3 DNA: TGTGCCAGCAGCGTAGGGAGTGGATATAACTATGGCTACACCTTC. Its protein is CASSVGSGYNYGYTF.